The clone carrying this T cell receptor beta chain has more than one count but fewer than ten. The antigen is not known. The data are from a study of tissue T cells after allogeneic stem cell transplantation. Profiled with immunoSEQ multiplex PCR; TCRdb holds only in-frame clones, not every one. Counted here are roughly 2,000 clones, around three fifths occurring once; the ten biggest clones make up about 16%. Germline values: CDR1 SGHKS, CDR2 YYEKEE (reference sequence). This CDR3 spans 12 amino acids. Trimming cost V 3 bases and J 8 bases, with 8 bases left between them. Findings and caveats of the study: Across patients, clones rarely overlapped, yet motif clusters were shared tissue-specifically.

This research-autopsy study prospectively enrolled adult allogeneic hematopoietic cell transplant recipients with steroid-refractory graft-versus-host disease. The clonotype originates from a male patient older than 55 with steroid-refractory graft-versus-host disease after an allogeneic stem cell transplant. Certain T cells may be donor cells from the graft. The chain combines TRBV5-5 with TRBJ1-4, with TRBD1 as a possible D gene (5 bases). The sequencing used ileal tissue, collected at autopsy. This CDR3 is CASSYRGEKLFF. For the CDR3, the DNA is TGTGCCAGCAGCTATCGGGGCGAAAAACTGTTTTTT.